This T cell receptor (beta chain) was documented in a study of regulatory T cells in long-lasting Graves disease. Time point: newly diagnosed GD, antithyroid drugs for less than 3 months. Generation of the TCR library employed RNA extracted from PBMCs. This clonotype showed up many times. The antigen is unknown. Overall study findings and caveats: Persistent disease favored TRBV28, TRBJ1-2 and TRBJ2-5.

Germline values: CDR1 MDHEN, CDR2 SYDVKM. The CDR3 extends over 13 amino acids. Trimming stripped 6 bases from V and 6 bases from J, with 13 bases between. Both iRepertoire HTBI primers and Arm-PCR of CDR3 regions were used to build the TCR beta libraries. TCRdb passed the multiplex PCR reads through MiXCR, listing each CDR3 protein once. Altogether 350,000 to 450,000 distinct CDR3 sequences are present, over 12% being singletons, with the ten largest covering under 9%. The same data also went into a second study, on T cells in Graves' hyperthyroidism and ophthalmopathy. That paper adds: Diagnosis rested on symptoms, serum thyroxine and TRAb, thyroid ultrasound, and orbital computed tomography. A first-round RT-PCR of the TCR CDR3 used the HTBI primer set. Progression to ophthalmopathy was predicted a median of roughly seven months early.

V and J are TRBV28 and TRBJ2-3; D is ambiguous. The sequences come from peripheral blood mononuclear cells (PBMCs), collected at new diagnosis, from a patient treated with antithyroid drugs. This TCR derives from a woman aged 40-49 years with Graves disease. The DNA for the CDR3 is TGTGCCAGCAGAAGAAGACGTGCGGATACGCAGTATTTT. It encodes CASRRRRADTQYF.